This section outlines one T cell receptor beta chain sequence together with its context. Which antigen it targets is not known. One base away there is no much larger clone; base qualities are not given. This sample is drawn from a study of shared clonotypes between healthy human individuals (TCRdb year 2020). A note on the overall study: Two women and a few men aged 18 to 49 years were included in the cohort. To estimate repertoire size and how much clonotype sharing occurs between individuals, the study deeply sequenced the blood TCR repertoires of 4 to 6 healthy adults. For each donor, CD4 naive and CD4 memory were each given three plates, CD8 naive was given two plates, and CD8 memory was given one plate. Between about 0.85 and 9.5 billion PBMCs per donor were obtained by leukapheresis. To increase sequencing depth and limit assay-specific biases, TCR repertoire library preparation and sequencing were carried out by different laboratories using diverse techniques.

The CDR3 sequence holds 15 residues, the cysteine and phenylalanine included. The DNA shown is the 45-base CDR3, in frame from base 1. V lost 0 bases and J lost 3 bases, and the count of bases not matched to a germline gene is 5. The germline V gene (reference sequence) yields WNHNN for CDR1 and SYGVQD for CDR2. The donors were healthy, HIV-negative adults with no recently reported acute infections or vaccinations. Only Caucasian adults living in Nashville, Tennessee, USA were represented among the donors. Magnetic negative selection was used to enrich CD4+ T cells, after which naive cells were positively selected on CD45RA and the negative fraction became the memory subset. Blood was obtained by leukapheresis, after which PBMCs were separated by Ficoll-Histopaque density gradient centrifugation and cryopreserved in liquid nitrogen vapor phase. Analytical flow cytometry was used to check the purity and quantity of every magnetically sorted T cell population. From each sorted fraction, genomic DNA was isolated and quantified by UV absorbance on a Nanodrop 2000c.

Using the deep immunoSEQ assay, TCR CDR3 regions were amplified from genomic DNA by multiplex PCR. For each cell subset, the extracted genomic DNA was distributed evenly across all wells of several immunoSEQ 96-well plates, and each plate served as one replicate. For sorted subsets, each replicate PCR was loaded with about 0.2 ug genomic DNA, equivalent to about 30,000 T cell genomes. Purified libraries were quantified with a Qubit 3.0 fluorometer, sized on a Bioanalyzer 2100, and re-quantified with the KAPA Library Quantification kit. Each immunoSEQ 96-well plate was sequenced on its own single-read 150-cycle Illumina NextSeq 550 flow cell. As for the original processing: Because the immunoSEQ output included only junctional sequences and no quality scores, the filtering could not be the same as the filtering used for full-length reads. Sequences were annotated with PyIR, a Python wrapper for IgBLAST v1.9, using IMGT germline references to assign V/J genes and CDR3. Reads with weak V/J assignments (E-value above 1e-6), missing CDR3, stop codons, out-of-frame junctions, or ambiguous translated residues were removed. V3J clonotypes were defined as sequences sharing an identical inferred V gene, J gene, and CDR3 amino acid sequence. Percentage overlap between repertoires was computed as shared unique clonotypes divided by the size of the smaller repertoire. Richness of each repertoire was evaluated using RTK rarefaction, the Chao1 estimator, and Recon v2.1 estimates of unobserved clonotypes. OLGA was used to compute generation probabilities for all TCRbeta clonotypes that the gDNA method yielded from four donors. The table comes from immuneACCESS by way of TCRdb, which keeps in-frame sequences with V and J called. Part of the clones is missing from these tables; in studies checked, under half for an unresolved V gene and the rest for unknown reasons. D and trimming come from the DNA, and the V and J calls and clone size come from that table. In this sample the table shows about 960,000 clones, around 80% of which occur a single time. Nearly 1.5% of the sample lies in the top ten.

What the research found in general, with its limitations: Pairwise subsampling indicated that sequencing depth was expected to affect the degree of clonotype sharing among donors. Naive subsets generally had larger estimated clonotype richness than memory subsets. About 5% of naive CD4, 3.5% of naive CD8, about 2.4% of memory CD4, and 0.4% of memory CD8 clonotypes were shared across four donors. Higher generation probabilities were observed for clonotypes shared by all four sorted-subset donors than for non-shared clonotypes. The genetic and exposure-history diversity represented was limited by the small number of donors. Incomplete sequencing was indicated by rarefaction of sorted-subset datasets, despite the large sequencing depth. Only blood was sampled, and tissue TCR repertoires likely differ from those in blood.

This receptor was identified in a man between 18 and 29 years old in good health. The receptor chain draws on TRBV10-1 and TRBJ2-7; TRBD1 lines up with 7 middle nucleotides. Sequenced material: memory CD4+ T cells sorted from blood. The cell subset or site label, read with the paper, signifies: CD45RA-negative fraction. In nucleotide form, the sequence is TGCGCCAGCAGTGAGTCGACAGGGCCGAGCTACGAGCAGTACTTC. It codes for CASSESTGPSYEQYF.